The 18 T cell receptor beta chains reported below all come from one sample, sequenced in a study of T cell responses to AZD1222 COVID-19 vaccine. Generated by immunoSEQ multiplex PCR, the TCRdb table keeps only in-frame clones and is missing some. The sample has more than 60,000 clones, 87% seen once. This sample comprised peripheral blood, obtained 28 days after the second AZD1222 dose. Receptors were obtained from an adult who received the AZD1222 COVID-19 vaccine.

This clone was counted only a few times. The rearrangement joins TRBV6-5 to TRBJ1-1; a weak D match, TRBD1 (5 bases). CDR1 is MNHEY and CDR2 is SVGAGI in the germline V gene. The CDR3 spans 16 residues. The V gene lost 0 bases and the J gene lost 6 bases, with 17 bases spanning the gap. The CDR3, as DNA: TGTGCCAGCAGTTACTCGGCAGGTGGGGGATCGGCTGAAGCTTTCTTT. Protein product: CASSYSAGGGSAEAFF.

This chain connects TRBV20-1 to TRBJ2-5; D ambiguous. Germline values: CDR1 DFQATT, CDR2 SNEGSKA (reference sequence). This CDR3 has 11 amino acids. Trimming pared 8 bases from V and 3 bases from J, leaving 10 bases between. CDR3 DNA: TGCAGTTCTTTTCTGGAAGAGACCCAGTACTTC. Translating gives CSSFLEETQYF.

The chain links TRBV7-9 to TRBJ2-1, with 8 nucleotides matching TRBD2. Trimming cost V 5 bases and J 6 bases; bases outside gene matches: 9. This CDR3 comprises 15 residues. Germline lookup yields CDR1 SEHNR and CDR2 FQNEAQ (reference sequence). The CDR3 region is CASSPGLASGNEQFF. The CDR3 region has the DNA TGTGCCAGCAGCCCCGGACTAGCCTCGGGCAATGAGCAGTTCTTC.

CDR3 nucleotides: TGTGCCAGTAGTAAGCAAGCGGGGGGCTCCTACGAGCAGTACTTC. Its protein product is CASSKQAGGSYEQYF. The J gene is TRBJ2-7, the V gene TRBV19, with 9 bases that match TRBD2. The CDR3 extends over 15 amino acids. CDR1 is LNHDA and CDR2 is SQIVND in the germline V gene (reference sequence). V dropped 4 bases and J dropped 0; count of bases not matched to a gene: 4. Drawing the rest from reference TRBV19 and TRBJ2-7, the complete variable domain is DGGITQSPKYLFRKEGQNVTLSCEQNLNHDAMYWYRQDPGQGLRLIYYSQIVNDFQKGDIAEGYSVSREKKESFPLTVTSAQKNPTAFYLCASSKQAGGSYEQYFGPGTRLTVT.

V is TRBV30 and J is TRBJ2-7; maybe TRBD2 (6 bases). The CDR3 covers 14 residues. Trimming removed 0 bases at V and 3 bases at J, with 12 bases between. CDR1 is GTSNPN and CDR2 is SVGIG in the germline V gene (reference sequence). CDR3 protein: CAWSVDVGGYEQYF. The CDR3 DNA sequence: TGTGCCTGGAGTGTAGATGTCGGGGGCTACGAGCAGTACTTC.

The chain couples TRBV7-9 to TRBJ2-3, with a possible D match to TRBD2 (6 bases). The CDR3 has 14 residues. Trimming pared 5 bases from V and 4 bases from J, leaving 13 bases between. Germline V CDR1 and CDR2: SEHNR, FQNEAQ (reference sequence). As DNA, the CDR3 is TGTGCCAGCAGCCGAGGGGCGGGGCCAGATACGCAGTATTTT. Protein sequence: CASSRGAGPDTQYF.

CDR3 amino acids: CASRPRRDTEAFF. Written as DNA, the CDR3 is TGTGCCAGTAGACCACGTAGGGACACTGAAGCTTTCTTT. V is TRBV19 and J is TRBJ1-1, with D unresolved. The CDR3 is 13 residues long. Deletions cut 6 bases from V and 3 bases from J, with 11 bases between. CDR1 LNHDA and CDR2 SQIVND come from the germline V gene (reference sequence).

This rearrangement joins TRBV2 to TRBJ1-1, with unresolved D. This CDR3 spans 15 amino acids. Trimming removed 6 bases at V and 5 bases at J, with 19 bases between. Germline loops: CDR1 SNHLY, CDR2 FYNNEI. The CDR3 region has the DNA TGTGCCAGCAGAAAATTGGGTTTATCGGAGACTGAAGCTTTCTTT. Its protein product is CASRKLGLSETEAFF.

The chain recombines TRBV4-3 with TRBJ2-1; D unresolved. The V gene lost 3 bases and the J gene lost 4 bases, with 10 bases spanning the gap. The CDR3 is made up of 14 amino acids. Germline-derived CDR1 and CDR2 are LGHNA and YSLEER. CDR3 in DNA: TGCGCCAGCAGCCAGGACGACATATACAATGAGCAGTTCTTC. Translated: CASSQDDIYNEQFF.

The rearrangement joins TRBV15 to TRBJ2-7; D gene uncertain. This CDR3 is 16 amino acids long. Germline loops: CDR1 LNHNV, CDR2 YYDKDF (reference sequence). Trimming cost V 0 bases and J 0 bases, with 12 bases left between them. In DNA form, the CDR3 reads TGTGCCACCAGCAGAGAAGGCACCGATAGCTCCTACGAGCAGTACTTC. Residues: CATSREGTDSSYEQYF. Supplemented by reference TRBV15 and TRBJ2-7, the full variable domain reads DAMVIQNPRYQVTQFGKPVTLSCSQTLNHNVMYWYQQKSSQAPKLLFHYYDKDFNNEADTPDNFQSRRPNTSFCFLDIRSPGLGDTAMYLCATSREGTDSSYEQYFGPGTRLTVT.

This chain links TRBV11-2 with TRBJ1-1, with D possibly being TRBD1 (6 bases). Trimming took 8 bases from V and 2 from J, leaving 12 bases between them. This CDR3 is built from 13 residues. CDR1 is SGHAT and CDR2 is FQNNGV in the germline V gene. CDR3 in DNA: TGTGCCAGCCAATTAGGGGGTAACACTGAAGCTTTCTTT. This encodes CASQLGGNTEAFF.

The rearrangement links TRBV6-5 to TRBJ2-3, with 7 bases aligning to TRBD1. CDR3 length: 14 amino acids. Trimming removed 5 bases from V and 6 bases from J; junction bases left unmatched: 8. The germline CDR1 and CDR2 sequences are MNHEY and SVGAGI. The CDR3 nucleotides are TGTGCCAGCAGTACAGGGGAAATAATCGATACGCAGTATTTT. This encodes CASSTGEIIDTQYF.

This chain uses TRBV6-5 with TRBJ1-6, with D perhaps matching TRBD1 (5 bases). Trimming removed 6 bases at V and 3 bases at J, with 9 bases between. Germline lookup yields CDR1 MNHEY and CDR2 SVGAGI. The CDR3 spans 14 residues. This chain's CDR3 is CASRWDGYNSPLHF. CDR3 in DNA: TGTGCCAGCAGGTGGGACGGCTATAATTCACCCCTCCACTTT.

The CDR3 reads CAISETGQGPGAGELFF. The CDR3 nucleotides read TGTGCCATCAGTGAGACGGGACAGGGACCCGGGGCCGGGGAGCTGTTTTTT. V usage is TRBV10-3 and J usage is TRBJ2-2; 9 bases are a match to TRBD1. The CDR3 extends over 17 amino acids. Germline CDR1 is ENHRY and CDR2 is SYGVKD. The V and J ends lost 2 bases and 6 bases, in that order; junction bases with no gene match: 10.

This chain connects TRBV27 to TRBJ2-7; TRBD1 matches 7 bases. The CDR3 loop spans 15 amino acids. V lost 5 bases, J lost 0 bases, and 7 bases stayed unmatched. Germline CDR1 and CDR2: MNHEY and SMNVEV (reference sequence). CDR3 DNA: TGTGCCAGCAGTACGCTCCGGGACAGCTCCTACGAGCAGTACTTC. Its translation: CASSTLRDSSYEQYF.

The chain carries TRBV19 and TRBJ1-2; the match to TRBD1 covers 8 bases. The CDR3 length is 13 residues. Germline V gives CDR1 LNHDA, CDR2 SQIVND (reference sequence). V lost 6 bases to trimming and J lost 3 bases; unmatched junction nucleotides: 3. The DNA of the CDR3 is TGTGCCAGTAGGGACAGGGATGACTATGGCTACACCTTC. Translated, it gives CASRDRDDYGYTF.

This sequence joins TRBV14 and TRBJ2-7; 9 positions agree with TRBD1. Germline CDR1 SGHDN, CDR2 FVKESK. This CDR3 spans 16 amino acids. The junction had 6 bases not matched to a gene; V was cut back by 2 bases and J by 1 base. The CDR3 DNA reads TGTGCCAGCAGCCAATATACAGGGGGCTTTTCCTACGAGCAGTACTTC. Translated: CASSQYTGGFSYEQYF.

The chain carries TRBV13 and TRBJ2-7; D unresolved. The CDR3 runs to 11 residues. Trimming left V 4 bases short and J 7 bases short, with 8 bases between. Germline CDR1 PRHDT, CDR2 FYEKMQ (reference sequence). CDR3 in amino acids: CASSSGGEQYF. Written as DNA, the CDR3 is TGTGCCAGCAGCTCAGGTGGAGAGCAGTACTTC.